This TCR beta chain was obtained from a study of tissue T cells after allogeneic stem cell transplantation. This CDR3 spans 12 amino acids. Trimming removed 0 bases at V and 7 bases at J, with 6 bases between. Germline assignment: CDR1 SNHLY and CDR2 FYNGKV (reference sequence). Here immunoSEQ multiplex PCR was the method, and the copy in TCRdb shows in-frame clones only, minus some. Here the sample spans 3,000 to 4,000 clones, 45% to 50% being singletons. About this clone: The antigen remains unidentified. Gene names and germline match the mouse. The read is 1 residue too short to cover the CDR3 end, so that end is filled in from the germline J gene.

Regarding time point: mouse harvest day 14 after allogeneic transplant. Tail vein injection delivered 10^7 T-cell-depleted bone marrow cells and 10^6 splenic CD5+ T cells. B6 (H2b) cells into BALB/c (H2d) mice; tissues taken at day 7 or 14. Whole-study results and caveats: Across patients, clones rarely overlapped, yet motif clusters were shared tissue-specifically.

This TCR was recovered from a female BALB/c mouse given C57BL/6 T cells with graft-versus-host disease after an allogeneic hematopoietic cell transplant. Sequences were obtained from gut tissue. V usage is TRBV3 and J usage is TRBJ1-1; D remains ambiguous. Partial CDR3 DNA: TGTGCCAGCAGCTTAGCGAAAGGAGAAGTCTTC. This gives the protein CASSLAKGEVF. The whole CDR3 sequence is CASSLAKGEVFF.